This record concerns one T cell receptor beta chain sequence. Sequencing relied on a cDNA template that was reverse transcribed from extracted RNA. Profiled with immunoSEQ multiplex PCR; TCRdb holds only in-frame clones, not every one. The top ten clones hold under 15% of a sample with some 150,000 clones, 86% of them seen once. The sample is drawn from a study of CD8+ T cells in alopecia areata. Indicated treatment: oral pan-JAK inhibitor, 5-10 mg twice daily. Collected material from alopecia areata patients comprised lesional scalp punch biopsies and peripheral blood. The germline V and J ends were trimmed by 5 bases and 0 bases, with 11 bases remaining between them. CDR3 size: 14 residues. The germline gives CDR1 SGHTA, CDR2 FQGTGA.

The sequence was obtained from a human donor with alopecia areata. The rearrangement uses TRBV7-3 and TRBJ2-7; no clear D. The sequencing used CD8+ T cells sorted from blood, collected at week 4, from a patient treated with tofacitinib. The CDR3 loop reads CASSPRVSSYEQYF. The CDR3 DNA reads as TGTGCCAGCAGCCCAAGGGTCAGCTCCTACGAGCAGTACTTC.